Included here is one T cell receptor beta chain sequence, with context. Antigen: not known. This sample is drawn from a study of T-cell reconstitution after alpha-beta-depleted transplantation in children. Preparing the TCRbeta library involved the use of unique molecular identifiers. TCRdb redid the calling of the PCR reads with MiXCR, one entry per CDR3 protein. The sample carries about 420,000 distinct CDR3 sequences, 16% recorded once. Study conclusions and caveats: T cells produced anew were the main source of T-cell counts and diversity one year after transplant. There were reportedly several hundred expanded graft clones from which alpha-beta T cells came about two months after transplant.

The germline gives CDR1 MGHDK, CDR2 SYGVNS. V was cut by 4 bases and J by 3 bases, with 14 bases left in between. The CDR3 has 15 amino acids. The chain carries TRBV25-1 and TRBJ2-3; TRBD2 might be the D (6 bases). Sample: PBMCs, mostly from graft donor cells, taken 360 days after TCRalphabeta/CD19-depleted stem cell transplant. The TCR sequence derives from a boy under two years old who had a stem cell transplant for Wiskott-Aldrich syndrome, so the T cells may come from the graft donor. For the CDR3, the DNA is TGTGCCAGCAGTGTTGAAGGGAGGAAGACAGATACGCAGTATTTT. Its translation: CASSVEGRKTDTQYF.